This T cell receptor (beta chain) is from a study of radiotherapy plus CTLA-4 blockade in lung cancer. Receiving focal radiation plus CTLA-4 blockade with ipilimumab were patients who had chemo-refractory metastatic non-small-cell lung cancer. Note on this clone: Its antigen is still unknown.

Findings and caveats of the study: Early shifts in blood T cell clones, with interferon-beta, reportedly predicted response best.

Produced via immunoSEQ multiplex PCR; TCRdb's table is partial and in-frame only. The sample shows roughly 120,000 clones, about four fifths of them seen only once. The receptor was derived from a human donor with non-small cell lung cancer who had a partial response to radiotherapy plus ipilimumab. This material consisted of peripheral blood, taken from a patient treated with radiotherapy plus ipilimumab.

CDR3 in DNA: TGTGCCAGCTTAGCGGACGGGTCCCAAGAGACCCAGTACTTC. As protein: CASLADGSQETQYF. The J gene is TRBJ2-5, the V gene TRBV2; the D gene is possibly TRBD2 (6 bases). Germline CDR1 reads SNHLY; CDR2 reads FYNNEI. The CDR3 has 14 amino acids. Trimming shortened V by 8 bases and J by 1 base, and 14 bases separated the two germline ends.